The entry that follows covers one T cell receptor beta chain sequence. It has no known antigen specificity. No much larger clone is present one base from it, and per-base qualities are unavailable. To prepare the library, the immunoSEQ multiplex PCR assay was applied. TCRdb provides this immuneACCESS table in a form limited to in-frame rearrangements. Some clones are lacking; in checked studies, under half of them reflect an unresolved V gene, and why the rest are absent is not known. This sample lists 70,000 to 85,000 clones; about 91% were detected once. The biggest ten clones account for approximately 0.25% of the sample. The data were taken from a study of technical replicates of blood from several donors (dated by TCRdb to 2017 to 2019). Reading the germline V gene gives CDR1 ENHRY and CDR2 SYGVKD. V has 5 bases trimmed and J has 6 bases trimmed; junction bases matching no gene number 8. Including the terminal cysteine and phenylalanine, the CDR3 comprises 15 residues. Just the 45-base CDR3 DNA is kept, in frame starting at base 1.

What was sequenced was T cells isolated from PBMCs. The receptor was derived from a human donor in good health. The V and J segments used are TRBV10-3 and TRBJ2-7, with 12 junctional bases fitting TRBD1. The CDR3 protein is CAISSPGQGAVEQYF. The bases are TGTGCCATCAGTTCTCCGGGACAGGGGGCTGTCGAGCAGTACTTC.